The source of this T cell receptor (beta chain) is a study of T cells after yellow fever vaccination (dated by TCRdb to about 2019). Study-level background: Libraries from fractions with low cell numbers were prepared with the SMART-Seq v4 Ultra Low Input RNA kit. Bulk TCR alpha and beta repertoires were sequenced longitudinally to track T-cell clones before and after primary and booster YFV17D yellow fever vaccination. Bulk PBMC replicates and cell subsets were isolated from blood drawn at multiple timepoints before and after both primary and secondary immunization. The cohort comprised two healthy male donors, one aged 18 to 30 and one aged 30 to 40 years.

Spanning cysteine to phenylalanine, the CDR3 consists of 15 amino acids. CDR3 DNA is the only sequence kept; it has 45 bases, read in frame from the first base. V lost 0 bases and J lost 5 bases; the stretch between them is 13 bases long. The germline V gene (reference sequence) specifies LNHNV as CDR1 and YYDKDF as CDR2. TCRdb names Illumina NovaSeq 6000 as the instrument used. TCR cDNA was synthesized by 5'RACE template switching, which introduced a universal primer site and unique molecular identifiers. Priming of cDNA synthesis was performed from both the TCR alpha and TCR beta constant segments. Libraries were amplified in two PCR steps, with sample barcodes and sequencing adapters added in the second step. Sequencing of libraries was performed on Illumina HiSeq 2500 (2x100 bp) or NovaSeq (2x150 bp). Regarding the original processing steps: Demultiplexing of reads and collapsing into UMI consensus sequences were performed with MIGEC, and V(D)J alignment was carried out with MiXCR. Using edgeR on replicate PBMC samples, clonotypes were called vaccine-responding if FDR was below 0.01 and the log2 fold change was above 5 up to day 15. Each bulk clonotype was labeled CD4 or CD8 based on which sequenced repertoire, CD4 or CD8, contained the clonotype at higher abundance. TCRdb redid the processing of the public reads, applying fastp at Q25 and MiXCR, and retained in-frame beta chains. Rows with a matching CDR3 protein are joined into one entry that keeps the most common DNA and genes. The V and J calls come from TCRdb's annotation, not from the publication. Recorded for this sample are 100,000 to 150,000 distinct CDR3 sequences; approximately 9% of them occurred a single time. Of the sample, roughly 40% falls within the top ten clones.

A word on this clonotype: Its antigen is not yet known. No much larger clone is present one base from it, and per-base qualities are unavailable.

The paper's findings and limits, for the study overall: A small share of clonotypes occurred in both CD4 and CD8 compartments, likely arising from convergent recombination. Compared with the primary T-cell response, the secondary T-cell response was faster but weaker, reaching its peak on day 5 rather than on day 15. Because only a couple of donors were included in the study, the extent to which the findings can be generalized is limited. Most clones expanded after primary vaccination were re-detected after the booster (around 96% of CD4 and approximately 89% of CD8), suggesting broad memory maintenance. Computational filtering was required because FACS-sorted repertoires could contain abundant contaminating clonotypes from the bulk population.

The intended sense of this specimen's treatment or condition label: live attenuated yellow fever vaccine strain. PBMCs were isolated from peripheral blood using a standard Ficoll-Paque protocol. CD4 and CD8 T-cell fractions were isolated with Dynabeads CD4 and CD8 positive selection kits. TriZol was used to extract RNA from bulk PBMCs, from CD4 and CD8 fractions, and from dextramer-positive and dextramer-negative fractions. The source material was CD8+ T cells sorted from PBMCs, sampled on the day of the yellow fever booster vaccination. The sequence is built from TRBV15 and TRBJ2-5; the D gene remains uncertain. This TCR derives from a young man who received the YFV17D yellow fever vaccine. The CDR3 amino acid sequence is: CATSRDLGVGETQYF. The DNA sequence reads TGTGCCACCAGCAGAGACCTTGGGGTAGGGGAGACCCAGTACTTC. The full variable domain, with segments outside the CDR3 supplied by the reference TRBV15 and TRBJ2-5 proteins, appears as DAMVIQNPRYQVTQFGKPVTLSCSQTLNHNVMYWYQQKSSQAPKLLFHYYDKDFNNEADTPDNFQSRRPNTSFCFLDIRSPGLGDTAMYLCATSRDLGVGETQYFGPGTRLLVL.